This T cell receptor beta chain emerged from a study of OX40 agonist ivuxolimab in advanced cancers. As for the study in general: Cancers in dose escalation were hepatocellular, melanoma, renal cell and head and neck. Study conclusions and caveats: Partial responders dosed at 0.1-3.0 mg/kg displayed clonal expansion ranking among the lowest.

TCRdb's copy holds only in-frame clones and misses some; the assay was immunoSEQ multiplex PCR. The sample shows around 65,000 clones, approximately 93% of them seen only once. In its sample, this clone was seen once. The antigen is undetermined. The germline V gene encodes CDR1 WNHNN and CDR2 SYGVQD (reference sequence). The CDR3 loop spans 12 amino acids. The V end lost 5 bases, the J end lost 8 bases, and 12 bases lay between the germline ends. The sample here was CD4+ or CD8+ T cells sorted from blood, taken in a trial of the OX40 agonist ivuxolimab. This receptor was taken from an adult with an advanced solid tumor such as melanoma, head and neck, liver or kidney cancer. This chain uses TRBV10-1 with TRBJ1-1; D may be TRBD1 (6 bases). Here the CDR3 reads CASSSGTTEAFF. The CDR3 DNA sequence: TGCGCCAGCAGTTCCGGGACAACCGAAGCTTTCTTT.